One sample yielded the 18 T cell receptor beta chains listed below, sequenced in a study of blood T cell repertoires in COVID-19. Clones were sequenced by immunoSEQ multiplex PCR, and TCRdb holds only the in-frame ones, with some missing. The data contain a few hundred thousand clones, approximately 86% of them singletons. Sequencing was carried out using peripheral blood. The receptors shown here come from a woman between 25 and 40 years old who had recovered from COVID-19.

V gene TRBV21-1 combines with J gene TRBJ1-5; the table assigns TRBD1, which was not confirmed against the DNA. TRBV21-1 is tagged as a pseudogene. This CDR3 comprises 17 residues. CDR3: CASSKFGTGDSNQPQHF. Written as DNA, the CDR3 is TGTGCCAGCAGCAAATTCGGGACAGGGGATAGCAATCAGCCCCAGCATTTT.

The chain carries TRBV6-6 and TRBJ2-3, with TRBD2 as a possible D gene (6 bases). This CDR3 region has 13 residues. Trimming pared 4 bases from V and 9 bases from J, leaving 14 bases between. The germline gives CDR1 MNHNY, CDR2 SVGAGI (reference sequence). CDR3 amino acids: CASSSHEGGTQYF. CDR3 coding DNA: TGTGCCAGCAGTTCCCATGAGGGAGGCACGCAGTATTTT.

The V and J genes are TRBV9 and TRBJ1-5, with D perhaps matching TRBD1 (6 bases). Trimming shortened V by 4 bases and J by 9 bases, and 17 bases separated the two germline ends. The CDR3 covers 14 residues. The V gene's germline CDR1 is SGDLS and CDR2 YYNGEE. The CDR3 is CASSFDKGEGPQHF. DNA of the CDR3: TGTGCCAGCAGCTTTGACAAGGGGGAAGGGCCCCAGCATTTT.

This clone has just one count. V usage is TRBV12-3 or TRBV12-4 and J usage is TRBJ1-2, with unresolved D. V was shortened by 8 bases and J by 8 bases, with 12 bases between the two germline ends. The CDR3 runs 11 residues. CDR3 loop: CASLYYGGYTF. CDR3 DNA: TGTGCCAGCCTTTACTACGGGGGCTACACCTTC.

The chain carries TRBV7-2 and TRBJ2-4; 7 bases map to TRBD1. The junction had 6 bases not matched to a gene; V was cut back by 1 base and J by 9 bases. This CDR3 has 14 amino acids. From germline, CDR1 is SGHTA and CDR2 FQGNSA. The CDR3 region is CASSLEGGESIQYF. CDR3 DNA sequence: TGTGCCAGCAGCTTAGAAGGGGGCGAGTCCATTCAGTACTTC.

The table lists this clone with a count of one. The chain couples TRBV27 to TRBJ2-7, with 7 bases fitting TRBD2. The CDR3 has 14 residues. The germline V gene encodes CDR1 MNHEY and CDR2 SMNVEV (reference sequence). V was clipped by 5 bases and J by 2 bases; unmatched bases: 6. The DNA for the CDR3 is TGTGCCAGCAGTCCGGGTCTAGCGGCCTACGAGCAGTACTTC. Encoded protein: CASSPGLAAYEQYF.

The rearrangement uses TRBV7-2 and TRBJ2-6; D is possibly TRBD1 (6 bases). CDR1 SGHTA and CDR2 FQGNSA come from the germline V gene. This CDR3 region has 15 residues. The germline V and J ends were trimmed by 5 bases and 4 bases, with 12 bases remaining between them. CDR3 residues: CASSTQGRGANVLTF. DNA of the CDR3: TGTGCCAGCAGCACCCAGGGGAGAGGGGCCAACGTCCTGACTTTC. Looking up the rest from reference TRBV7-2 and TRBJ2-6 gives the full variable domain: GAGVSQSPSNKVTEKGKDVELRCDPISGHTALYWYRQSLGQGLEFLIYFQGNSAPDKSGLPSDRFSAERTGGSVSTLTIQRTQQEDSAVYLCASSTQGRGANVLTFGAGSRLTVL.

The V gene is TRBV6-5, the J gene TRBJ2-7, with TRBD2 matching 7 bases. Germline V lookup: CDR1 MNHEY, CDR2 SVGAGI. V shed 7 bases and J 2 bases; nucleotides not matched to a gene: 11. CDR3 length: 15 amino acids. The CDR3 loop is CASTSPGREAYEQYF. The CDR3 region has the DNA TGTGCCAGCACATCCCCGGGGAGGGAAGCCTACGAGCAGTACTTC.

CDR3 sequence: CSVGQRAYEQYF. Written as DNA, the CDR3 is TGCAGCGTTGGACAGAGAGCCTACGAGCAGTACTTC. This chain links TRBV29-1 with TRBJ2-7, with D perhaps TRBD1 (5 bases). The germline V gene encodes CDR1 SQVTM and CDR2 ANQGSEA. The CDR3 length is 12 residues. V lost 4 bases, J lost 2 bases, and 9 bases lay in between.

J is TRBJ1-1 and V is TRBV7-9; possible D gene TRBD1, 5 bases. The germline V and J ends were trimmed by 0 bases and 7 bases, with 9 bases remaining between them. Germline V gene data show CDR1 as SEHNR and CDR2 as FQNEAQ (reference sequence). The CDR3 totals 13 residues. As DNA, the CDR3 is TGTGCCAGCAGCTTAGCGGGAGGGGATGAAGCTTTCTTT. Its protein product is CASSLAGGDEAFF. Using reference TRBV7-9 and TRBJ1-1 for the parts outside the CDR3, the full variable domain is DTGVSQNPRHKITKRGQNVTFRCDPISEHNRLYWYRQTLGQGPEFLTYFQNEAQLEKSRLLSDRFSAERPKGSFSTLEIQRTEQGDSAMYLCASSLAGGDEAFFGQGTRLTVV.

The chain carries TRBV19 and TRBJ1-1, with 7 bases that match TRBD1. CDR1 is LNHDA, CDR2 SQIVND, per germline (reference sequence). This CDR3 is 14 amino acids long. The V segment lost 5 bases and the J segment 5 bases; nucleotides outside the gene matches: 8. The CDR3 nucleotides are TGTGCCAGTAGTCCTGGACAGGAGGGGACTGAAGCTTTCTTT. Amino acid sequence: CASSPGQEGTEAFF.

V gene TRBV30 combines with J gene TRBJ2-4; 8 positions agree with TRBD1. J gave up 0 bases and V 3 bases, and 10 bases lay outside the gene matches. Germline CDR1 and CDR2: GTSNPN and SVGIG (reference sequence). The CDR3 covers 17 residues. In DNA form, the CDR3 reads TGTGCCTGGAGCGAAGACTCAGGGGGCCTAGCCAAAAACATTCAGTACTTC. Translation gives CAWSEDSGGLAKNIQYF.

The chain recombines TRBV10-3 with TRBJ2-7; 13 positions match TRBD2. Germline V gene sequence: CDR1 ENHRY, CDR2 SYGVKD. The CDR3 consists of 14 residues. V shed 10 bases, J shed 3 bases, and the junction held 6 bases outside the gene matches. The CDR3 nucleotides read TGTGCCACCAGGGGACTAGCGGGGATCTACGAGCAGTACTTC. Protein product: CATRGLAGIYEQYF.

The chain recombines TRBV9 with TRBJ2-1; D is unclear. The CDR3 length is 14 residues. With 6 bases removed from V and 4 bases from J, the gap between germline ends came to 14 bases. Germline loops: CDR1 SGDLS, CDR2 YYNGEE. CDR3: CASNPDFLYNEQFF. CDR3 bases: TGTGCCAGCAACCCAGATTTTCTTTACAATGAGCAGTTCTTC. Variable domain in full (rest from reference TRBV9 and TRBJ2-1): DSGVTQTPKHLITATGQRVTLRCSPRSGDLSVYWYQQSLDQGLQFLIQYYNGEERAKGNILERFSAQQFPDLHSELNLSSLELGDSALYFCASNPDFLYNEQFFGPGTRLTVL.

The genes are TRBV18 and TRBJ2-1; possible D gene TRBD1, 5 bases. V was shortened by 0 bases and J by 10 bases, with 10 bases between the two germline ends. Per the germline V gene, CDR1 is KGHSH and CDR2 is LQKENI. This CDR3 spans 13 amino acids. The CDR3: CASSPPGLEEQFF. The CDR3 DNA follows: TGTGCCAGCTCACCACCGGGGCTGGAGGAGCAGTTCTTC.

The chain uses TRBV24-1 and TRBJ2-7; 7 bases map to TRBD2. V dropped 1 base and J dropped 2; count of bases not matched to a gene: 10. Germline-derived CDR1 and CDR2 are KGHDR and SFDVKD. There are 17 residues in the CDR3. The CDR3 here is CATSDFRHGRTPYEQYF. The CDR3 DNA reads as TGTGCCACCAGTGATTTCAGACACGGGAGGACTCCCTACGAGCAGTACTTC.

This chain joins TRBV7-8 and TRBJ2-1; tentative D call: TRBD2 (7 bases). CDR3 length equals 16 residues. Germline loops: CDR1 SGHVS, CDR2 FQNEAQ. Trimming stripped 5 bases from V and 4 bases from J, with 18 bases between. The CDR3 here is CASSTRLRGRYNEQFF. CDR3 in DNA: TGTGCCAGCAGCACGAGACTGCGGGGGCGATACAATGAGCAGTTCTTC.

The rearrangement joins TRBV20-1 to TRBJ2-7; D is uncertain. CDR1 and CDR2 (germline): DFQATT, SNEGSKA (reference sequence). This CDR3 is 11 amino acids long. The V gene lost 5 bases and the J gene lost 5 bases, with 10 bases spanning the gap. The CDR3 spells CSAPRQDEQYF. The CDR3 DNA reads as TGCAGTGCTCCCCGACAAGACGAGCAGTACTTC.